Listed below are T cell receptor beta chains from one sample, sequenced in a study of technical replicates of blood from four donors. Profiling relied on immunoSEQ multiplex PCR, and the TCRdb table lists in-frame clones only, not all of them. Of 65,000 to 80,000 clones in the sample, approximately 96% were seen once. The specimen sequenced was T cells isolated from PBMCs. The receptors stem from a human donor in good health. CDR3s include the opening cysteine and the closing phenylalanine or tryptophan. Fields, in order: CDR3 DNA, CDR3 protein, D gene, J gene, clone size, CDR3 length, V gene. A D gene is named only where the DNA matches it firmly. Clone size is shown for a subset of rows, as once, few, many or a class of expanded clone.

TGTGCCAGCAGCTTAGACGGTCCCAATAATGAAAAACTGTTTTTT,CASSLDGPNNEKLFF,.,TRBJ1-4,.,15,TRBV13
TGTGCCAGCAGTAGGACATTTAGCAATCAGCCCCAGCATTTT,CASSRTFSNQPQHF,.,TRBJ1-5,.,14,TRBV6-5
TGTGCCAGCAGCTCGTCCACGGGGTCAGATACGCAGTATTTT,CASSSSTGSDTQYF,.,TRBJ2-3,.,14,TRBV13
TGCAGCGTTAGCCCTAGCGGAAGTTGGAATGAGCAGTTCTTC,CSVSPSGSWNEQFF,TRBD2,TRBJ2-1,once,14,TRBV29-1
TGCGCCAGCAGCCAATTACTAGGACGCGAGCAGTACTTC,CASSQLLGREQYF,.,TRBJ2-7,.,13,TRBV4-3
TGTGCCAGCAGTCCCGGGACCGGGAGCGGCGAGCAGTACTTC,CASSPGTGSGEQYF,.,TRBJ2-7,.,14,TRBV5-4
TGCGCCAGCAGCTATACAGGGGGCGAATACACTGAAGCTTTCTTT,CASSYTGGEYTEAFF,TRBD1,TRBJ1-1,.,15,TRBV5-1
TGTGCCAGCAGCGACCAGACAGGGGGTTATGGCTACACCTTC,CASSDQTGGYGYTF,TRBD1,TRBJ1-2,.,14,TRBV13
TGTGCCAGCAGTGTGAAAGCGGTCCAAGAGACCCAGTACTTC,CASSVKAVQETQYF,.,TRBJ2-5,once,14,TRBV2
TGTGCCAGCAGTTACTCGGTCTCTAGCGGGCTGGACGAGCAGTACTTC,CASSYSVSSGLDEQYF,TRBD2,TRBJ2-7,.,16,TRBV6-6
TGTGCCAGCAGTTCCGGGACAGGGGCTGTCTTCTATGGCTACACCTTC,CASSSGTGAVFYGYTF,TRBD1,TRBJ1-2,.,16,TRBV5-6
TGCGCCAGCAGGGGGAGCGGGACCTACAATGAGCAGTTCTTC,CASRGSGTYNEQFF,TRBD2,TRBJ2-1,.,14,TRBV5-1
TGTGCCAGTAGTATACCGGGACTAGCGGGACCCAATGAGCAGTTCTTC,CASSIPGLAGPNEQFF,TRBD2,TRBJ2-1,.,16,TRBV19
TGTGCCAGCAGCTTTTACGGCGGGAGGGCCTATGAGCAGTACTTC,CASSFYGGRAYEQYF,TRBD2,TRBJ2-7,.,15,TRBV11-2
TGTGCCAGCAGTGAGGGGACAGGGGGCTTGCGCACAGATACGCAGTATTTT,CASSEGTGGLRTDTQYF,TRBD1,TRBJ2-3,.,17,TRBV2